These 17 T cell receptor beta chains were sequenced from one sample in a study of CD8+ T cells in alopecia areata. Sequencing used cDNA as its template, made by extracting RNA and reverse transcribing it. The method was immunoSEQ multiplex PCR; TCRdb's version includes in-frame clones alone and lacks a portion of them. In the table there are about 180,000 clones, about 70% of which are singletons. Sequenced here: CD8+ T cells sorted from blood, sampled at week 0. Receptor source: a human donor with alopecia areata.

V gene TRBV2 combines with J gene TRBJ1-3; possibly TRBD1 for D (5 bases). The germline CDR1 and CDR2 sequences are SNHLY and FYNNEI. The CDR3 spans 16 residues. Trimming cost V 3 bases and J 0 bases, with 12 bases left between them. The CDR3 region has the DNA TGTGCCAGCAGTGACCCCCGGGGCGGCTCTGGAAACACCATATATTTT. It codes for CASSDPRGGSGNTIYF.

V is TRBV5-1 and J is TRBJ1-2; 9 bases match TRBD1. Germline values: CDR1 SGHRS, CDR2 YFSETQ. The CDR3 contains 13 residues. V was clipped by 7 bases and J by 3 bases; unmatched bases: 4. The chain's CDR3 is CASADRGDYGYTF. DNA for the CDR3: TGCGCCAGCGCCGACAGGGGGGACTATGGCTACACCTTC.

The chain uses TRBV4-1 and TRBJ1-4; the D gene is possibly TRBD1 (6 bases). CDR1 and CDR2 (germline): MGHRA, YSYEKL. Trimming took 0 bases from V and 4 from J, leaving 12 bases between them. This CDR3 has 16 amino acids. The CDR3 nucleotides read TGCGCCAGCAGCCAAGATAGGGGGTTGGTTAATGAAAAACTGTTTTTT. It specifies CASSQDRGLVNEKLFF.

The chain employs TRBV29-1 and TRBJ2-4, with D unresolved. The CDR3 runs 12 residues. Trimming cost V 1 base and J 2 bases, with 3 bases left between them. Germline CDR1 SQVTM, CDR2 ANQGSEA. CDR3 in DNA: TGCAGCGTTGAAGGGACCAAAAACATTCAGTACTTC. Its translation is CSVEGTKNIQYF.

The chain is built from TRBV9 and TRBJ2-5; 9 bases are a match to TRBD2. Germline V CDR1 and CDR2: SGDLS, YYNGEE. Trimming cost V 0 bases and J 9 bases; bases outside gene matches: 12. The CDR3 runs 16 residues. The chain's CDR3 is CASSVGSGGPRRAQYF. In nucleotides, the CDR3 is TGTGCCAGCAGCGTAGGAAGCGGGGGGCCCCGCAGGGCCCAGTACTTC.

The CDR3 loop reads CASLTAGSDNEQFF. CDR3 coding DNA: TGCGCCAGCTTAACCGCGGGCAGCGACAATGAGCAGTTCTTC. This chain joins TRBV23-1 and TRBJ2-1; D is perhaps TRBD2 (5 bases). TRBV23-1 is identified as an open reading frame with a role that is uncertain. Deletions cut 8 bases from V and 5 bases from J, with 16 bases between. The CDR3 covers 14 residues.

This clone was observed a few times. The gene calls are TRBV28 and TRBJ1-1; 8 bases fit TRBD1. Germline V gives CDR1 MDHEN, CDR2 SYDVKM. The CDR3 contains 20 residues. V gave up 2 bases and J gave up 0 bases; unmatched junction bases: 17. Here the CDR3 reads CASSLPTGLGTGRMNTEAFF. The CDR3 DNA is TGTGCCAGCAGTTTACCCACCGGCCTTGGGACAGGCCGGATGAACACTGAAGCTTTCTTT.

This chain connects TRBV18 to TRBJ1-1; TRBD1 matches at 8 bases. This CDR3 region has 13 residues. J gave up 5 bases and V 6 bases, and 5 bases lay outside the gene matches. Germline CDR1 is KGHSH and CDR2 is LQKENI. This CDR3 reads CASSQGAYTEAFF. The CDR3 nucleotides read TGTGCCAGCTCCCAGGGGGCATATACTGAAGCTTTCTTT.

This clone was observed a handful of times. The genes are TRBV30 and TRBJ2-1; weak D call: TRBD1 (6 bases). The CDR3 has 13 residues. The germline gives CDR1 GTSNPN, CDR2 SVGIG (reference sequence). V lost 5 bases and J lost 10, with 18 bases in between. CDR3 DNA sequence: TGTGCCTGGGGAATTTCCGGGACAAGGGAGCAGTTCTTC. Translated: CAWGISGTREQFF.

This chain joins TRBV27 and TRBJ1-1, with 7 nucleotides matching TRBD1. CDR1 is MNHEY and CDR2 is SMNVEV in the germline V gene (reference sequence). V lost 7 bases, J lost 0 bases, and 8 bases stayed unmatched. This CDR3 is built from 15 residues. The CDR3 protein is CASTATGILNTEAFF. DNA for the CDR3: TGTGCCAGCACCGCGACAGGGATACTGAACACTGAAGCTTTCTTT.

The V gene is TRBV30, the J gene TRBJ2-3, with TRBD2 matching over 9 bases. From germline, CDR1 is GTSNPN and CDR2 SVGIG (reference sequence). The CDR3 extends over 13 amino acids. V trimming: 5 bases; J trimming: 1 base; junction bases outside the gene matches: 1. CDR3 loop: CAWERGGTDTQYF. DNA for the CDR3: TGTGCCTGGGAGCGGGGGGGCACAGATACGCAGTATTTT.

In this sample, this clone turned up a few times. The V gene is TRBV29-1, the J gene TRBJ1-2; 8 bases line up with TRBD1. The V segment lost 0 bases and the J segment 4 bases; nucleotides outside the gene matches: 4. This CDR3 contains 14 residues. CDR1 is SQVTM and CDR2 is ANQGSEA in the germline V gene. CDR3 residues: CSVEDQGAGYGYTF. CDR3 nucleotide sequence: TGCAGCGTTGAAGATCAGGGGGCAGGCTATGGCTACACCTTC. Supplemented by reference TRBV29-1 and TRBJ1-2, the full variable domain reads SAVISQKPSRDICQRGTSLTIQCQVDSQVTMMFWYRQQPGQSLTLIATANQGSEATYESGFVIDKFPISRPNLTFSTLTVSNMSPEDSSIYLCSVEDQGAGYGYTFGSGTRLTVV.

This clone was detected a few times. Other DNA sequences in the sample encode the same CDR3. CDR3 in amino acids: CSVADGNYGYTF. The CDR3 DNA reads as TGCAGCGTTGCGGACGGCAACTATGGCTACACCTTC. The V and J genes are TRBV29-1 and TRBJ1-2; D is uncertain. The germline V gene encodes CDR1 SQVTM and CDR2 ANQGSEA. This CDR3 region has 12 residues. V gave up 4 bases and J gave up 2 bases, with 8 bases separating them.

The chain uses TRBV13 and TRBJ2-3; TRBD1 agrees at 7 bases. Germline CDR1 reads PRHDT; CDR2 reads FYEKMQ (reference sequence). V gave up 8 bases and J gave up 5 bases; unmatched junction bases: 13. The CDR3 sequence is 15 residues long. The CDR3 is CASWKGLRTGDTQYF. The CDR3 DNA sequence: TGTGCCAGCTGGAAGGGATTAAGGACAGGAGATACGCAGTATTTT.

V usage is TRBV15 and J usage is TRBJ1-6, with D unclear. Germline V CDR1 and CDR2: LNHNV, YYDKDF (reference sequence). The CDR3 runs 13 residues. The V end was cut by 5 bases, the J end by 10 bases, with 12 bases between. The CDR3 region has the DNA TGTGCCACCAGCGACGGGAACGGGTCACCCCTCCACTTT. Its translation is CATSDGNGSPLHF.

The chain joins TRBV2 to TRBJ2-5; perhaps D is TRBD1 or TRBD2 (5 bases each). The V gene lost 3 bases and the J gene lost 3 bases, with 14 bases spanning the gap. Per the germline V gene, CDR1 is SNHLY and CDR2 is FYNNEI. The CDR3 runs 15 residues. The CDR3 loop is CASSDYGDGEETQYF. DNA for the CDR3: TGTGCCAGCAGTGATTACGGGGACGGAGAAGAGACCCAGTACTTC.

This clone was found a few times. The chain joins TRBV27 to TRBJ2-7; TRBD1 matches at 7 bases. Germline-derived CDR1 and CDR2 are MNHEY and SMNVEV (reference sequence). This CDR3 contains 14 residues. The trim removed 5 bases at V and 3 bases at J, leaving 7 bases unmatched. CDR3 in amino acids: CASSPRGTLYEQYF. In DNA form, the CDR3 reads TGTGCCAGCAGTCCCAGGGGGACCCTCTACGAGCAGTACTTC.